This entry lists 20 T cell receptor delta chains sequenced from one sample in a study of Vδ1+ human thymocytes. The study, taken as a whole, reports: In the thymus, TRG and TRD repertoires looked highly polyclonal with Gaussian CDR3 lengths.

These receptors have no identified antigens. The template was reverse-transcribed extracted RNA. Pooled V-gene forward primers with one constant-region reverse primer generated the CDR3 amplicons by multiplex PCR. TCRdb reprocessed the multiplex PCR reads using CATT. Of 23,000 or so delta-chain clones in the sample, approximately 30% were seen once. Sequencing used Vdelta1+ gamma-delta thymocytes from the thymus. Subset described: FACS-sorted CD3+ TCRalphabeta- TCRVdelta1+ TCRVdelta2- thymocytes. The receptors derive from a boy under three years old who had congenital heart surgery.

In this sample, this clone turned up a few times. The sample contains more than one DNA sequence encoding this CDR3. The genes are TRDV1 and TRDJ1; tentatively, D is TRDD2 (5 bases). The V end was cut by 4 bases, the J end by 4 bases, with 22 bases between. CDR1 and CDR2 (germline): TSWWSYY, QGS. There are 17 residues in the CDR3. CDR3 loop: CALGGTFFPRPSDKLIF. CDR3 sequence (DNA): TGTGCTCTTGGGGGAACCTTCTTCCCGCGGCCGAGCGATAAACTCATCTTT.

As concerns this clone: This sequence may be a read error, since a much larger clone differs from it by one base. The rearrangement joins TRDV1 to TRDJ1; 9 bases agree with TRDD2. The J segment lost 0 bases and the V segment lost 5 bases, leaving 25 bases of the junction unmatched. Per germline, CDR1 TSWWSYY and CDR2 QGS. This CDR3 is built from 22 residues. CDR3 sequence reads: CALGRRLPTRWGARSYTDKLIF. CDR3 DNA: TGTGCTCTTGGGCGACGCCTTCCTACACGCTGGGGGGCTAGGTCCTACACCGATAAACTCATCTTT.

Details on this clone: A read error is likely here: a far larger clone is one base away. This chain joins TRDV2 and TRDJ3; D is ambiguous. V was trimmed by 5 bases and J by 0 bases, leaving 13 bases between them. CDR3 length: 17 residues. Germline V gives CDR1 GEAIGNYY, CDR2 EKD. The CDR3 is CACGRDRSSWDTRQMFF. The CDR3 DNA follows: TGTGCCTGTGGTAGGGACAGAAGCTCCTGGGACACCCGACAGATGTTTTTC.

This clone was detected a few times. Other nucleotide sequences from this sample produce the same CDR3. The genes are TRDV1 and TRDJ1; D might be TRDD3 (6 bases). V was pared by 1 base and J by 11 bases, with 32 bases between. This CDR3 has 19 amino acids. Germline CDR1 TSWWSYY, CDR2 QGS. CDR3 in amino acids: CALGERTDYRDGGLWGLIF. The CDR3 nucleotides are TGTGCTCTTGGGGAACGGACGGACTACAGAGATGGGGGTCTTTGGGGGCTCATCTTT.

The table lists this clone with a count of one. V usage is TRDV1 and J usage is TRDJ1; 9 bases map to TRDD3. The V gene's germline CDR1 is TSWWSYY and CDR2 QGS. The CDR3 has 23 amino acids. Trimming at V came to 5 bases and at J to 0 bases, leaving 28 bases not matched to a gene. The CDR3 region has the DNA TGTGCTCTTGGGCCAACCCATAACTCCCACCACTGGGGGAGACGGGGGTACACCGATAAACTCATCTTT. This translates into CALGPTHNSHHWGRRGYTDKLIF.

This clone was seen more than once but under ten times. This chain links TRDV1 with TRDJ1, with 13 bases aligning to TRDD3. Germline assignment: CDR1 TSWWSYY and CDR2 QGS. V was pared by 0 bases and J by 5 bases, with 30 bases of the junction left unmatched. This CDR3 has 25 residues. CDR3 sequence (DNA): TGTGCTCTTGGGGAACTATCCCTCCTAAACTCTCGGTCCCACTGGGGGATACGGGTTTCGGATAAACTCATCTTT. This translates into CALGELSLLNSRSHWGIRVSDKLIF.

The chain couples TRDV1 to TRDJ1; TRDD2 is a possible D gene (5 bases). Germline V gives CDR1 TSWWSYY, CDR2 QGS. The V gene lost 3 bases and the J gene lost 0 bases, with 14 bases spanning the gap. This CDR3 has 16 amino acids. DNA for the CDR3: TGTGCTCTTGGGGACTCCCTACGCGGGTACACCGATAAACTCATCTTT. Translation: CALGDSLRGYTDKLIF.

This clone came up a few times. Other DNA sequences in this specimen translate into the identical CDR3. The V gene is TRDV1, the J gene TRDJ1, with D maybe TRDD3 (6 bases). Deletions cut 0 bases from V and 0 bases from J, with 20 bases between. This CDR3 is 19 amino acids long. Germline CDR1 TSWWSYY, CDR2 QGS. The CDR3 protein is CALGELVFGTGRYTDKLIF. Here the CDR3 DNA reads TGTGCTCTTGGGGAACTAGTATTTGGTACTGGGCGATACACCGATAAACTCATCTTT.

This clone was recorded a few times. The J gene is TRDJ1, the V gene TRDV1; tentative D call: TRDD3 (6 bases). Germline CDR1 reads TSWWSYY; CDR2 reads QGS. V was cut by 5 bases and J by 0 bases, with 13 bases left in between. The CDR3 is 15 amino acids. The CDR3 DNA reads TGTGCTCTTGGGCCACGGGGGGACTACACCGATAAACTCATCTTT. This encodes CALGPRGDYTDKLIF.

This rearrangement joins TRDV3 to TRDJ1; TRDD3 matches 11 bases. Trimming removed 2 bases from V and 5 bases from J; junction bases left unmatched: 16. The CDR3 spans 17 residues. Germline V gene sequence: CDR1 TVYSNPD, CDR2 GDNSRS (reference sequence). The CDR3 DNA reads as TGTGCCTTTTGGCCCTACCCTGGGGGATACTCACCTGATAAACTCATCTTT. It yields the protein CAFWPYPGGYSPDKLIF.

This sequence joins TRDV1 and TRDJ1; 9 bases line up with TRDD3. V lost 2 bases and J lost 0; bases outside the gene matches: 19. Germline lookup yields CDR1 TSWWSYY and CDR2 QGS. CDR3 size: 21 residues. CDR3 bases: TGTGCTCTTGGGGAAATCTCCAGTCGAACTGGGGGAGCCCCGTACACCGATAAACTCATCTTT. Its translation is CALGEISSRTGGAPYTDKLIF.

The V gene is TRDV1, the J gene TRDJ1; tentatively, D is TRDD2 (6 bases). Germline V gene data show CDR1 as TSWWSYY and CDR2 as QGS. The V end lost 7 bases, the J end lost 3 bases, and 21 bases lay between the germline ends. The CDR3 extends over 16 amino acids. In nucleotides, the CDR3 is TGTGCTCTTGAGCCCGGGAAGGCCTCCTACCCCGATAAACTCATCTTT. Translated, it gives CALEPGKASYPDKLIF.

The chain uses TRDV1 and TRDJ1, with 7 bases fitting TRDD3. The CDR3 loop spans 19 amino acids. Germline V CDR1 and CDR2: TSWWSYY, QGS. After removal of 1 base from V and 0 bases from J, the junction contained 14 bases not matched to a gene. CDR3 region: CALGEPGPEGYCDTDKLIF. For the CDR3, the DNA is TGTGCTCTTGGGGAACCTGGGCCTGAGGGATACTGTGACACCGATAAACTCATCTTT.

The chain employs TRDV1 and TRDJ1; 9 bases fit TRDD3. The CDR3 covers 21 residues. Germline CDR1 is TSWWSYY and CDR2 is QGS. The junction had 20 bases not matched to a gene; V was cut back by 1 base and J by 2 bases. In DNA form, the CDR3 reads TGTGCTCTTGGGGAACCCGGCCTTCCCAAGGCGCTGGGGGATCTTACCGATAAACTCATCTTT. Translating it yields CALGEPGLPKALGDLTDKLIF.

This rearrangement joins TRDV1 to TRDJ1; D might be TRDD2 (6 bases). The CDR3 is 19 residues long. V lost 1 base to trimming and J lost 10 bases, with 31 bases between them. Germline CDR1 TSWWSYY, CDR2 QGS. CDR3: CALGEPFPSKILAERPLIF. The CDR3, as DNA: TGTGCTCTTGGGGAACCCTTCCCATCAAAGATCCTGGCCGAACGTCCACTCATCTTT.

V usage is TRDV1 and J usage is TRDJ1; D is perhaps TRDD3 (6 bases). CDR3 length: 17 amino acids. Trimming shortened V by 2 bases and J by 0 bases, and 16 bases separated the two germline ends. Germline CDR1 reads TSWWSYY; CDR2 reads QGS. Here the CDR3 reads CALGEIGGGPYTDKLIF. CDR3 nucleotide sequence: TGTGCTCTTGGGGAAATCGGTGGGGGCCCTTACACCGATAAACTCATCTTT.

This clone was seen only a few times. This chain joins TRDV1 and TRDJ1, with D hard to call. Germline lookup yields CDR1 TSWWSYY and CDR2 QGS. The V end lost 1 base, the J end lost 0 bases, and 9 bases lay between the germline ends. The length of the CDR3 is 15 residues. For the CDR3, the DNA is TGTGCTCTTGGGGAACGGCGTTTATACACCGATAAACTCATCTTT. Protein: CALGERRLYTDKLIF.

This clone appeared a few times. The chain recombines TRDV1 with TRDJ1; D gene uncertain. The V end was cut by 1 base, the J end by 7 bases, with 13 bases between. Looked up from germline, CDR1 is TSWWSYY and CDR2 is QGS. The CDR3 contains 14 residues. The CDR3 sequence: CALGEPVPDPKLIF. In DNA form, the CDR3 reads TGTGCTCTTGGGGAACCGGTTCCCGACCCTAAACTCATCTTT.

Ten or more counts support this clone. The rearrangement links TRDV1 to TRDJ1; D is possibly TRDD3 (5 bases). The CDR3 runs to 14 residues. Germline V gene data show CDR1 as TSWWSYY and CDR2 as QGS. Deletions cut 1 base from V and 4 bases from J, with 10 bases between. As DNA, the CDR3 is TGTGCTCTTGGGGAACCCGGTTGGGGCGATAAACTCATCTTT. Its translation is CALGEPGWGDKLIF.

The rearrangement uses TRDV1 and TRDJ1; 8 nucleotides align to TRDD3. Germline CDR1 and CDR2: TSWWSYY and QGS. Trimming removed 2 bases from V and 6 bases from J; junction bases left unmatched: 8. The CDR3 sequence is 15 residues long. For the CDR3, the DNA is TGTGCTCTTGGGGAAACGTTACTGGGGGGCTATAAACTCATCTTT. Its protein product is CALGETLLGGYKLIF.